This T cell receptor (beta chain) was sequenced during a study of shared clonotypes between healthy human individuals. Data came from immunoSEQ multiplex PCR; TCRdb stores just in-frame clones and leaves some out. The data contain about 2 million clones, approximately 95% of them singletons. As defined, naive CD8 cells were CD45RO-negative and positively selected for CCR7, with terminally differentiated effector memory CD45RA+ cells excluded. V lost 7 bases, J lost 4 bases, and 13 bases lay in between. The CDR3 extends over 14 amino acids. Germline CDR1 is PRHDT and CDR2 is FYEKMQ (reference sequence).

The TCR originated in a man younger than 35 in good health. The specimen was naive CD8+ T cells sorted from blood. J is TRBJ2-2 and V is TRBV13; no firm D call. The CDR3 DNA is TGTGCCAGCAATCAAGGGCGGTCCACCGGGGAGCTGTTTTTT. Translation: CASNQGRSTGELFF.